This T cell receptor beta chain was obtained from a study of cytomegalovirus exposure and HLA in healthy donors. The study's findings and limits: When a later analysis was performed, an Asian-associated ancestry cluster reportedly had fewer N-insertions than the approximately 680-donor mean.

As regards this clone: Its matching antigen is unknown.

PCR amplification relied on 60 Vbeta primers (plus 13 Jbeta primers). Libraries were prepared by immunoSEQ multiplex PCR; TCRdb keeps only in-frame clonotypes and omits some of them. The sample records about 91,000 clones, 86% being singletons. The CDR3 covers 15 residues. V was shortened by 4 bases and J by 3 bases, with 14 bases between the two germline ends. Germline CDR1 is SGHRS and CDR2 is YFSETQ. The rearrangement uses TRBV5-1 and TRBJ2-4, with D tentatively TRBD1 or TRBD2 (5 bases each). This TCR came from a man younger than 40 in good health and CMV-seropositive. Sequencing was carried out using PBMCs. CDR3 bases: TGCGCCAGCAGCCTGGGACCGGGAAACAAAAACATTCAGTACTTC. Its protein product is CASSLGPGNKNIQYF.